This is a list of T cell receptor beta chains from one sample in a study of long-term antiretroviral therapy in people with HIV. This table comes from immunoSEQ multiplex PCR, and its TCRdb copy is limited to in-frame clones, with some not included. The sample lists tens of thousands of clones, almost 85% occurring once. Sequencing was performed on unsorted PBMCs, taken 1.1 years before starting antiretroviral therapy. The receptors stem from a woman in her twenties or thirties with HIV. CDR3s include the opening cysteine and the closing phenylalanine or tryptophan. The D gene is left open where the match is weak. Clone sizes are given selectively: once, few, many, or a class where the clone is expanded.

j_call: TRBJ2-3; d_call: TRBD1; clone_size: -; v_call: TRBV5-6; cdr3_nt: TGTGCCAGCAGCTTTAGTCACAGGGGTAACACAGATACGCAGTATTTT; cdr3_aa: CASSFSHRGNTDTQYF
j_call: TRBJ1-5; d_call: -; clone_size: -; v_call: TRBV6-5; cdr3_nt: TGTGCCAGCAGTCTACGTGGGACTAGCGCTCAGCCCCAGCATTTT; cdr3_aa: CASSLRGTSAQPQHF
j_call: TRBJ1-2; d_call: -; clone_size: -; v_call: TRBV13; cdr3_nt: TGTGCCAGCAGCTTTACAGGGCTGTATGGCTACACCTTC; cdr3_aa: CASSFTGLYGYTF
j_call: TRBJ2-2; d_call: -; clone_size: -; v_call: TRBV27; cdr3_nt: TGTGCCAGCAGTTTATTCAGGGCGAACACCGGGGAGCTGTTTTTT; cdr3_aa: CASSLFRANTGELFF
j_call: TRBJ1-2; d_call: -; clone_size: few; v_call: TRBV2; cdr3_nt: TGTGCCAGCACTGCGTCTTTACAGGGCTCGGTTGGCTACACCTTC; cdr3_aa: CASTASLQGSVGYTF
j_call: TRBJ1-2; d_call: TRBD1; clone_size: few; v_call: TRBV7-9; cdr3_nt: TGTGCCAGCAGCTCAGGGGGCTATGGCTACACCTTC; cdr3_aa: CASSSGGYGYTF
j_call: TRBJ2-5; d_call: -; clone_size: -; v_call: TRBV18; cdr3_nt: TGTGCCAGCTCACCCCTATCAGCCCAAGAGACCCAGTACTTC; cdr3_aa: CASSPLSAQETQYF
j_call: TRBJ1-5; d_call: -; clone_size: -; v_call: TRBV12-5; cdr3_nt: TGTGCTAGTGGTTTGGTACCCGAACAGGGTTGGGACAATCAGCCCCAGCATTTT; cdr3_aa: CASGLVPEQGWDNQPQHF
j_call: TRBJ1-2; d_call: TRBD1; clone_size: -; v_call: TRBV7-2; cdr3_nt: TGTGCCAGCAGCTTAAACGGGGCGACAGGGAACTATGGCTACACCTTC; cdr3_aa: CASSLNGATGNYGYTF
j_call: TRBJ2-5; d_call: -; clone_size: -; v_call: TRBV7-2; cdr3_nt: TGTGCCAGCAGCTACTCCCCGGGTTACAGGCCCCAGTACTTC; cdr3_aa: CASSYSPGYRPQYF
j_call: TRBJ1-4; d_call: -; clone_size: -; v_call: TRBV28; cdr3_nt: TGTGCCAGCAGGCCCCCGGGGAGGGGGAGGGAAAAACTGTTTTTT; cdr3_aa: CASRPPGRGREKLFF
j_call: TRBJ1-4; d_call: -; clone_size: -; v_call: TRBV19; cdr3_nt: TGTGCCAGTAGTTTAGGGCCTCTCGGTGCAGGGCCGGGCCCTCATGAAAAACTGTTTTTT; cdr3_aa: CASSLGPLGAGPGPHEKLFF
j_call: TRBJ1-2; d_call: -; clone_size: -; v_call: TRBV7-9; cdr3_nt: TGTGCCAGCAGCCCTCAGGAGTATGGCTACACCTTC; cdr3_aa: CASSPQEYGYTF
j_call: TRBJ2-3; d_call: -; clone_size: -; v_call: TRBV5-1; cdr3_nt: TGCGCCAGCAGCTTATTTTCAGATACGCAGTATTTT; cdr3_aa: CASSLFSDTQYF
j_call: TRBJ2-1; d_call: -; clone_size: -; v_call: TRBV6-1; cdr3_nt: TGTGCCAGCAACCGAGAAGTGGGGCAGCAGTTCTTC; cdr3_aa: CASNREVGQQFF
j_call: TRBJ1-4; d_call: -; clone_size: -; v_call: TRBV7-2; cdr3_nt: TGTGCCAGCAGCTTAGATCCGGGGGCTGGTGAAAAACTGTTTTTT; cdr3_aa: CASSLDPGAGEKLFF
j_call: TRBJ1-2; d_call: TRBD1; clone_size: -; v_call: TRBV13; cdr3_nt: TGTGCCAGCAGCACCACGGGACAGACCCACTATGGCTACACCTTC; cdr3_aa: CASSTTGQTHYGYTF
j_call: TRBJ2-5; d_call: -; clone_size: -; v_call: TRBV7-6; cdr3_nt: TGTGCCAGCAGCTTGCAAGAGACCCAGTACTTC; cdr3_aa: CASSLQETQYF
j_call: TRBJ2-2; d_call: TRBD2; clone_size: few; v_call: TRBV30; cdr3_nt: TGTGCCTGGAGGATTAGCGGGGGGGAGACCGGGGAGCTGTTTTTT; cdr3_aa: CAWRISGGETGELFF
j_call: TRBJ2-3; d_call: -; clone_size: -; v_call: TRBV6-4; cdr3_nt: TGTGCCAGCAGTGACTCGTTGTCCACAGATACGCAGTATTTT; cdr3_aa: CASSDSLSTDTQYF
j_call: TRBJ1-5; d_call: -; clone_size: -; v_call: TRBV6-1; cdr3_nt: TGTGCCAGCAGGGGCTATCAGCCCCAGCATTTT; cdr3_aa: CASRGYQPQHF
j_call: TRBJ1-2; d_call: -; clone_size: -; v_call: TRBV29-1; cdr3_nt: TGCAGCGTTGTCGGTCGGTGGACAGATGGCTACACCTTC; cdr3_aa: CSVVGRWTDGYTF
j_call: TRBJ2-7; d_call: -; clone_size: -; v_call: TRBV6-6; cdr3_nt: TGTGCCAGCAGTTACATCCCCGAACTGTCCTACGAGCAGTACTTC; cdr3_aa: CASSYIPELSYEQYF